A single sample is the source of the 5 T cell receptor beta chains below, sequenced in a study of identical twins. TCRdb re-called the 5' RACE reads through MiXCR, storing one row per CDR3 protein. Among some 1,600,000 distinct CDR3 sequences listed, about 31% were seen once. The sample comprised cord blood. The receptors stem from a newborn girl in good health.

V and J are TRBV11-2 and TRBJ2-1, with D perhaps matching TRBD2 (6 bases). The CDR3 length is 15 residues. V was cut by 5 bases and J by 13 bases, with 24 bases left in between. From germline, CDR1 is SGHAT and CDR2 FQNNGV. CDR3 in DNA: TGTGCCAGCAGCCTCCCTAGCGACCCCAAAGAGACCCAGTTCTTC. It is translated as CASSLPSDPKETQFF. Variable domain in full (rest from reference TRBV11-2 and TRBJ2-1): EAGVAQSPRYKIIEKRQSVAFWCNPISGHATLYWYQQILGQGPKLLIQFQNNGVVDDSQLPKDRFSAERLKGVDSTLKIQPAKLEDSAVYLCASSLPSDPKETQFFGPGTRLTVL.

This clonotype was recorded a few times. The V gene is TRBV24-1, the J gene TRBJ1-5; no clear D. Germline V CDR1 and CDR2: KGHDR, SFDVKD. V lost 5 bases, J lost 3 bases, and 16 bases lay in between. CDR3 length: 16 residues. DNA of the CDR3: TGTGCCACCAGTGCCTCGAGGACGGGGATCAATCAGCCCCAGCATTTT. Residues: CATSASRTGINQPQHF.

CDR3 sequence reads: CASSLEDGQRDTQYF. CDR3 in DNA: TGTGCCAGCAGCTTAGAGGATGGCCAGAGGGATACGCAGTATTTT. The V call is TRBV13, the J call TRBJ2-3; no definite D call. Germline V gives CDR1 PRHDT, CDR2 FYEKMQ (reference sequence). This CDR3 contains 15 residues. Trimming removed 1 base at V and 6 bases at J, with 14 bases between.

The chain has TRBV12-3 or TRBV12-4 and TRBJ1-2; D call uncertain. Trimming shortened V by 8 bases and J by 4 bases, and 17 bases separated the two germline ends. CDR3 length: 14 residues. The CDR3 reads CASDSGQESYGYTF. The CDR3 DNA reads TGTGCCAGCGATTCCGGGCAGGAGTCCTATGGCTACACCTTC.

The chain uses TRBV5-1 and TRBJ1-1; TRBD1 agrees at 9 bases. With V trimmed by 4 bases and J by 3 bases, 16 bases remained unmatched. The CDR3 extends over 18 amino acids. Per germline, CDR1 SGHRS and CDR2 YFSETQ. The CDR3, as DNA: TGCGCCAGCAGCGATAACCCGGGACAGGGATGGATGTACACTGAAGCTTTCTTT. This gives the protein CASSDNPGQGWMYTEAFF.